The 16 T cell receptor beta chains presented below share a single source sample, sequenced in a study of Ad26.COV2.S vaccination and SARS-CoV-2 variants. As for treatment: 19 received Ad26.COV2.S at low or high dose, single or two shots; roughly five received placebo; per-sample allocation not given. Each sample was drawn 63 days after the first injection (of vaccine or placebo). TCRdb's table, derived via immunoSEQ multiplex PCR, lists solely in-frame clones and lacks some. The sample carries roughly 680,000 clones, roughly 90% recorded once. Sample: peripheral blood, taken in a trial of Ad26.COV2.S vaccine versus placebo. These receptors were obtained from a person aged 18-65 years who received the Ad26.COV2.S COVID-19 vaccine or a placebo.

This clone appeared once. This chain connects TRBV7-9 to TRBJ2-2; D is undetermined. Germline values: CDR1 SEHNR, CDR2 FQNEAQ (reference sequence). CDR3 length: 12 amino acids. Trimming removed 3 bases at V and 2 bases at J, with 1 base between. The CDR3 loop reads CASSFNTGELFF. The CDR3 DNA reads as TGTGCCAGCAGCTTTAACACCGGGGAGCTGTTTTTT.

This clone showed up just once. The chain has TRBV9 and TRBJ2-7; weak D call: TRBD1 (5 bases). Trimming took off 0 bases at V and 3 bases at J, with 19 bases between the two ends. Germline CDR1 is SGDLS and CDR2 is YYNGEE. This CDR3 has 17 amino acids. For the CDR3, the DNA is TGTGCCAGCAGCGTAGGGTTGCAGGTAGGGGAAGGCTACGAGCAGTACTTC. As protein: CASSVGLQVGEGYEQYF.

J is TRBJ2-7 and V is TRBV19; a possible D gene is TRBD2 (6 bases). This CDR3 comprises 17 residues. Trimming pared 6 bases from V and 1 base from J, leaving 22 bases between. CDR1 and CDR2 (germline): LNHDA, SQIVND (reference sequence). This CDR3 is CASSPPGALRRSYEQYF. Here the CDR3 DNA reads TGTGCCAGTAGCCCCCCGGGAGCACTAAGGAGGTCCTACGAGCAGTACTTC.

The rearrangement joins TRBV30 to TRBJ2-6; D is unresolved. V was pared by 1 base and J by 4 bases, with 5 bases between. CDR1 and CDR2 from the germline V gene are GTSNPN and SVGIG (reference sequence). The CDR3 spans 13 residues. The CDR3 reads CAWSGKGANVLTF. CDR3 sequence (DNA): TGTGCCTGGAGTGGGAAAGGGGCCAACGTCCTGACTTTC.

This rearrangement joins TRBV19 to TRBJ2-3; TRBD2 matches 9 bases. V was clipped by 2 bases and J by 0 bases; unmatched bases: 3. The CDR3 totals 16 residues. CDR1 LNHDA and CDR2 SQIVND come from the germline V gene (reference sequence). CDR3 nucleotides: TGTGCCAGTAGTATATTCACTAGCGGGAGCACAGATACGCAGTATTTT. The encoded protein is CASSIFTSGSTDTQYF.

The chain is built from TRBV7-2 and TRBJ1-1; 8 nucleotides agree with TRBD1. The trim removed 5 bases at V and 0 bases at J, leaving 8 bases unmatched. Germline V gene lookup returns CDR1 SGHTA and CDR2 FQGNSA. CDR3 size: 16 residues. The CDR3, as DNA: TGTGCCAGCAGCGACCGGACAGGGCTAATGAACACTGAAGCTTTCTTT. This gives the protein CASSDRTGLMNTEAFF.

The chain recombines TRBV5-1 with TRBJ2-5; TRBD2 matches 9 bases. Germline values: CDR1 SGHRS, CDR2 YFSETQ. The CDR3 has 14 amino acids. With V trimmed by 4 bases and J by 5 bases, 6 bases remained unmatched. The CDR3 reads CASSPGTSWETQYF. CDR3 sequence (DNA): TGCGCCAGCAGCCCGGGGACTAGCTGGGAGACCCAGTACTTC.

The CDR3 is CASGLGLAGGRETQYF. DNA for the CDR3: TGTGCTAGTGGTTTGGGACTAGCGGGAGGACGGGAGACCCAGTACTTC. This chain links TRBV12-5 with TRBJ2-5; 13 bases line up with TRBD2. The CDR3 is made up of 16 amino acids. V lost 1 base to trimming and J lost 5 bases; unmatched junction nucleotides: 4. Per germline, CDR1 LGHNT and CDR2 FRNRAP.

About this clone itself: Other DNA sequences in this sample translate to the same CDR3. The rearrangement joins TRBV5-1 to TRBJ2-1, with D unclear. Germline CDR1 and CDR2: SGHRS and YFSETQ. The CDR3 has 12 amino acids. V lost 0 bases to trimming and J lost 8 bases, with 6 bases between them. For the CDR3, the DNA is TGCGCCAGCAGCTTGGGAGGCGATGAGCAGTTCTTC. Translation gives CASSLGGDEQFF.

The chain recombines TRBV24-1 with TRBJ2-1, with D unclear. The CDR3 loop spans 13 amino acids. Germline V gives CDR1 KGHDR, CDR2 SFDVKD. V was pared by 1 base and J by 7 bases, with 7 bases between. The CDR3 nucleotides are TGTGCCACCAGTGATTTCGTGGGAAATGAGCAGTTCTTC. This sequence encodes CATSDFVGNEQFF.

This chain links TRBV5-8 with TRBJ1-2; TRBD1 matches at 9 bases. The CDR3 contains 15 residues. Germline assignment: CDR1 SGHTS and CDR2 YDEGEE. Trimming took 4 bases from V and 8 from J; bases not matched to a gene: 12. The chain's CDR3 is CASSPPGQGLRGYTF. The DNA of the CDR3 is TGTGCCAGCAGCCCGCCGGGACAGGGATTGAGGGGCTACACCTTC.

The CDR3, as DNA: TGTGCCAGCTCACCGGAGGGGTACATTCAGTACTTC. It encodes CASSPEGYIQYF. The chain has TRBV18 and TRBJ2-4, with a weak D call TRBD2 (6 bases). This CDR3 has 12 amino acids. The ends were cut back, 3 bases at V and 8 bases at J, with 8 bases in the middle. Germline CDR1 reads KGHSH; CDR2 reads LQKENI.

The chain combines TRBV10-2 with TRBJ1-5, with D unresolved. The length of the CDR3 is 13 residues. Trimming took off 6 bases at V and 7 bases at J, with 13 bases between the two ends. Per germline, CDR1 WSHSY and CDR2 SAAADI. The CDR3 is CASSHGLEQPQHF. The DNA for the CDR3 is TGCGCCAGCAGCCATGGTCTTGAGCAGCCCCAGCATTTT.

CDR3 DNA sequence: TGTGCCAGCAGCGATAGCGGGAGTGGATACAATGAGCAGTTCTTC. Translation gives CASSDSGSGYNEQFF. The V gene is TRBV6-4, the J gene TRBJ2-1, with 9 bases fitting TRBD2. The ends lost 6 bases at V and 4 bases at J; junction bases unmatched: 7. Germline-derived CDR1 and CDR2 are MRHNA and SNTAGT. The CDR3 spans 15 residues.

CDR3 loop: CASSHPDRGRGGYTF. The CDR3, as DNA: TGCGCCAGCAGCCACCCCGACAGGGGGCGGGGTGGCTACACCTTC. J is TRBJ1-2 and V is TRBV4-3; 10 bases agree with TRBD1. V lost 3 bases, J lost 7 bases, and 8 bases stayed unmatched. The CDR3 consists of 15 residues. Looked up from germline, CDR1 is LGHNA and CDR2 is YSLEER.

The gene calls are TRBV19 and TRBJ2-1, with TRBD1 matching over 8 bases. CDR3 length: 12 amino acids. Trimming took 4 bases from V and 9 from J; bases not matched to a gene: 2. Germline V gives CDR1 LNHDA, CDR2 SQIVND (reference sequence). In DNA, the CDR3 is TGTGCCAGTAGTACAGGGGGCCCTGAGCAGTTCTTC. Its translation is CASSTGGPEQFF.